Each of the 7 T cell receptor beta chains below was sequenced from the same sample in a study of CD8 T cells in seronegative destructive rheumatoid arthritis. TCRdb's copy holds only in-frame clones and misses some; the assay was immunoSEQ multiplex PCR. The repertoire holds approximately 4,100 clones, with approximately 78% as singletons. The material sequenced was CD8+ T cells from blood. These receptors all come from a woman between 50 and 75 years old with seronegative destructive rheumatoid arthritis.

Comments on this clone: Here the CDR3 omits its conserved ending phenylalanine or tryptophan, so a read error is the likely source. The chain combines TRBV6-1 with TRBJ1-5; 7 nucleotides align to TRBD1. The CDR3 loop spans 14 amino acids. V dropped 5 bases and J dropped 7; count of bases not matched to a gene: 8. The germline V gene has CDR1 MNHNS and CDR2 SASEGT. CDR3 in DNA: TGTGCCAGCAGTTCAACAGGGGAATCGCAGCCCCAGCATCTT. Translated, it gives CASSSTGESQPQHL.

V usage is TRBV5-5 and J usage is TRBJ1-5, with D perhaps TRBD1 (5 bases). Per germline, CDR1 SGHKS and CDR2 YYEKEE (reference sequence). V was cut by 1 base and J by 1 base, with 12 bases left in between. The CDR3 spans 16 residues. The CDR3 DNA is TGTGCCAGCAGCTTGTACGGGGGGGAGAGCAATCAGCCCCAGCATTTT. It codes for CASSLYGGESNQPQHF. Using reference TRBV5-5 and TRBJ1-5 for the parts outside the CDR3, the full variable domain is DAGVTQSPTHLIKTRGQQVTLRCSPISGHKSVSWYQQVLGQGPQFIFQYYEKEERGRGNFPDRFSARQFPNYSSELNVNALLLGDSALYLCASSLYGGESNQPQHFGDGTRLSIL.

This clone was seen only a few times. The chain recombines TRBV4-1 with TRBJ2-1; 9 positions match TRBD2. CDR3 size: 15 residues. J was trimmed by 9 bases and V by 2 bases; bases with no gene match: 8. CDR1 MGHRA and CDR2 YSYEKL come from the germline V gene. CDR3 sequence reads: CASSQLVAGVPEQFF. The CDR3 DNA reads as TGCGCCAGCAGCCAACTTGTAGCGGGGGTTCCTGAGCAGTTCTTC.

This clone was found once. This chain uses TRBV9 with TRBJ1-1; 8 bases are a match to TRBD1. CDR1 is SGDLS, CDR2 YYNGEE, per germline. The V gene end was trimmed by 2 bases and the J gene end by 4 bases; junction bases not matched to a gene: 10. The CDR3 has 16 amino acids. The CDR3 DNA sequence: TGTGCCAGCAGCGTGCCCTCGACAGGGGTAGGCACTGAAGCTTTCTTT. This translates into CASSVPSTGVGTEAFF.

The chain joins TRBV4-1 to TRBJ2-3; TRBD2 aligns across 11 bases. Germline values: CDR1 MGHRA, CDR2 YSYEKL. This CDR3 is 17 amino acids long. V lost 0 bases, J lost 2 bases, and 4 bases stayed unmatched. This CDR3 is CASSQEVAGGYTDTQYF. The CDR3 nucleotides read TGCGCCAGCAGCCAAGAAGTAGCGGGGGGGTACACAGATACGCAGTATTTT.

The rearrangement uses TRBV5-6 and TRBJ2-5; 8 positions match TRBD2. V was clipped by 4 bases and J by 4 bases; unmatched bases: 12. The germline V gene encodes CDR1 SGHDT and CDR2 YYEEEE. This CDR3 is 16 amino acids long. The CDR3 bases are TGTGCCAGCAGCATAGGACCAACTAGCGGCACAGAGACCCAGTACTTC. It yields the protein CASSIGPTSGTETQYF. Full variable domain (rest looked up from reference TRBV5-6 and TRBJ2-5): DAGVTQSPTHLIKTRGQQVTLRCSPKSGHDTVSWYQQALGQGPQFIFQYYEEEERQRGNFPDRFSGHQFPNYSSELNVNALLLGDSALYLCASSIGPTSGTETQYFGPGTRLLVL.

The chain recombines TRBV9 with TRBJ2-3; TRBD2 is a possible D gene (5 bases). Germline values: CDR1 SGDLS, CDR2 YYNGEE. CDR3 length equals 16 residues. The V and J ends lost 4 bases and 0 bases respectively, with 15 bases between them. The CDR3 spells CASSIPERVSTDTQYF. The CDR3 bases are TGTGCCAGCAGCATCCCGGAGAGGGTTAGCACAGATACGCAGTATTTT.